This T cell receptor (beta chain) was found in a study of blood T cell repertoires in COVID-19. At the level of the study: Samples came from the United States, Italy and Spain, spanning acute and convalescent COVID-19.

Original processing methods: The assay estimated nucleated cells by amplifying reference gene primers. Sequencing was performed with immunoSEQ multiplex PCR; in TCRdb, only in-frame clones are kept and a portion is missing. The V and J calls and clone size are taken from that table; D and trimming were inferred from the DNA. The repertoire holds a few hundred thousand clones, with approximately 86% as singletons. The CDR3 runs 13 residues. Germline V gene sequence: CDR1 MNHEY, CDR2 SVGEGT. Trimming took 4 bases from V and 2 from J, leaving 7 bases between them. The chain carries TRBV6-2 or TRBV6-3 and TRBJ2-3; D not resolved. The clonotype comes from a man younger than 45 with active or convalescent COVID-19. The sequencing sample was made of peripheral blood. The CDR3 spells CASSFTDTDTQYF. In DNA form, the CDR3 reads TGTGCCAGCAGTTTTACAGACACAGATACGCAGTATTTT.